At least ten counts were recorded for the clone carrying this TCR beta chain. Its specificity is not known. Treatment of any kind had been given to no patient before thyroid surgery. Trimming removed 1 base from V and 4 bases from J, with 10 bases in between. The CDR3 has 14 amino acids. Germline lookup yields CDR1 SNHLY and CDR2 FYNNEI. This sample stems from a study of metastatic and nonmetastatic thyroid tumors. Study-level information: For malignant and benign thyroid patients, tumor or nodule tissue and blood were the sources whose repertoires were compared. Whole-study findings and limits: Significantly higher TCR beta diversity was reportedly seen in malignant thyroid tumors than benign nodules, in blood and tumor.

Study processing details: Clinicopathological groups supplied CDR3 differences that were used to build a distant-metastasis classifier for papillary thyroid cancer. TCRdb reprocessed the PCR reads via MiXCR. V and J calls and clone size were set by TCRdb, not the authors. The sample has fewer than 70,000 clones, under 30% seen once. V gene TRBV2 combines with J gene TRBJ1-1; no firm D call. The TCR was taken from a female donor with papillary thyroid cancer or a benign thyroid nodule (not recorded which). Some clones in this sample may be carry-over from other donors' samples. The source material was blood. CDR3 DNA sequence: TGTGCCAGCAGTGAAGGCTCGACGGTCACTGAAGCTTTCTTT. Encoded protein: CASSEGSTVTEAFF.